The next 21 T cell receptor beta chains were all read from a single sample in a study of OX40 agonist ivuxolimab in advanced cancers. This table comes from immunoSEQ multiplex PCR, and its TCRdb copy is limited to in-frame clones, with some not included. The sample lists around 79,000 clones, more than 85% occurring once. Sequenced here: CD4+ or CD8+ T cells sorted from blood, sampled in a trial of the OX40 agonist ivuxolimab. These TCRs come from an adult with an advanced solid tumor such as melanoma, head and neck, liver or kidney cancer.

The V gene is TRBV30, the J gene TRBJ2-1, with TRBD2 as a possible D gene (7 bases). Trimming shortened V by 0 bases and J by 4 bases, and 13 bases separated the two germline ends. Germline V gives CDR1 GTSNPN, CDR2 SVGIG (reference sequence). CDR3 length: 15 residues. This CDR3 reads CAWSVHGGPYNEQFF. In DNA form, the CDR3 reads TGTGCCTGGAGTGTACACGGGGGGCCTTACAATGAGCAGTTCTTC.

The chain is built from TRBV6-6 and TRBJ2-5; 7 bases fit TRBD2. Germline CDR1 MNHNY, CDR2 SVGAGI (reference sequence). The V segment lost 2 bases and the J segment 14 bases; nucleotides outside the gene matches: 11. This CDR3 contains 13 residues. The CDR3 loop is CASSYPGTSDPYF. The CDR3 DNA follows: TGTGCCAGCAGTTACCCGGGAACTAGCGACCCCTACTTC.

The chain joins TRBV7-2 to TRBJ2-7, with TRBD1 matching over 8 bases. CDR1 and CDR2 (germline): SGHTA, FQGNSA. CDR3 length: 15 amino acids. V gave up 5 bases and J gave up 2 bases; unmatched junction bases: 8. The CDR3 region is CASSSGAGQAYEQYF. CDR3 coding DNA: TGTGCCAGCAGCAGCGGCGCGGGACAGGCCTACGAGCAGTACTTC.

This chain uses TRBV6-4 with TRBJ1-2, with D perhaps TRBD1 (6 bases). V lost 6 bases and J 8 bases, leaving 22 bases between the germline ends. The CDR3 is 15 amino acids. CDR1 is MRHNA, CDR2 SNTAGT, per germline. The CDR3 coding sequence is TGTGCCAGCAGCGCAGGCCCAGGGGTATCGGAAGGCTACACCTTC. As protein: CASSAGPGVSEGYTF.

J is TRBJ2-1 and V is TRBV7-9; D may match TRBD1 or TRBD2 (5 bases each). CDR3 length equals 14 residues. The germline V gene encodes CDR1 SEHNR and CDR2 FQNEAQ (reference sequence). The V end was cut by 1 base, the J end by 6 bases, with 10 bases between. CDR3 nucleotides: TGTGCCAGCAGCTTAGGGGAGACAGCCAATGAGCAGTTCTTC. This translates into CASSLGETANEQFF.

The J gene is TRBJ2-7, the V gene TRBV6-1, with 9 bases fitting TRBD1. The CDR3 contains 15 residues. With 3 bases clipped from V and 6 bases from J, the junction kept 9 bases outside the gene matches. In germline, CDR1 is MNHNS, CDR2 SASEGT. CDR3 DNA sequence: TGTGCCAGCAGTGATCGGACAGGGGAACGGGTCGAGCAGTACTTC. Protein: CASSDRTGERVEQYF.

This sequence joins TRBV11-2 and TRBJ1-5, with D possibly TRBD1 on 5 matching bases. The germline V gene has CDR1 SGHAT and CDR2 FQNNGV. Trimming cost V 5 bases and J 3 bases, with 14 bases left between them. The CDR3 loop spans 15 amino acids. CDR3 coding DNA: TGTGCCAGCAGCCGGGACGGTGGGGCCAATCAGCCCCAGCATTTT. Its translation is CASSRDGGANQPQHF.

Turning to this clone: Other DNA sequences from this sample encode an identical CDR3 as well. CDR3 loop: CASSVGGNYGYTF. Written as DNA, the CDR3 is TGTGCCAGCAGCGTCGGGGGGAACTATGGCTACACCTTC. The V and J genes are TRBV9 and TRBJ1-2, with D perhaps TRBD1 (5 bases). Between the trimmed V and J ends, which lost 2 bases and 2 bases, there was a span of 7 bases. The germline V gene has CDR1 SGDLS and CDR2 YYNGEE. The CDR3 extends over 13 amino acids. Using reference TRBV9 and TRBJ1-2 for the parts outside the CDR3, the full variable domain is DSGVTQTPKHLITATGQRVTLRCSPRSGDLSVYWYQQSLDQGLQFLIQYYNGEERAKGNILERFSAQQFPDLHSELNLSSLELGDSALYFCASSVGGNYGYTFGSGTRLTVV.

The rearrangement uses TRBV6-6 and TRBJ2-1; D is unresolved. This CDR3 comprises 15 residues. Germline CDR1 and CDR2: MNHNY and SVGAGI (reference sequence). Trimming took off 2 bases at V and 0 bases at J, with 8 bases between the two ends. CDR3 DNA sequence: TGTGCCAGCAGTTACCCAGGAAACTCCTACAATGAGCAGTTCTTC. Its protein is CASSYPGNSYNEQFF.

This chain joins TRBV7-6 and TRBJ2-2, with no clear D. CDR1 and CDR2 from the germline V gene are SGHVS and FNYEAQ. The ends were cut back, 5 bases at V and 5 bases at J, with 12 bases in the middle. This CDR3 contains 14 residues. The CDR3 DNA reads TGTGCCAGCAGCCCCTCGGATGGAACCGGGGAGCTGTTTTTT. It codes for CASSPSDGTGELFF.

This chain uses TRBV7-8 with TRBJ2-7; TRBD2 aligns across 8 bases. The ends lost 4 bases at V and 0 bases at J; junction bases unmatched: 8. The CDR3 has 16 residues. Germline V gene sequence: CDR1 SGHVS, CDR2 FQNEAQ. The CDR3 region is CASSSLGSGASYEQYF. The CDR3 nucleotides are TGTGCCAGCAGCTCCTTGGGTAGCGGGGCCTCCTACGAGCAGTACTTC.

This clone has a single count. The chain carries TRBV7-8 and TRBJ1-1, with D hard to call. The V gene's germline CDR1 is SGHVS and CDR2 FQNEAQ. V dropped 7 bases and J dropped 4 bases, with 19 bases sitting between them. This CDR3 has 15 residues. CDR3 sequence reads: CASNDQGPLSTEAFF. The CDR3 DNA follows: TGTGCCAGCAACGACCAAGGCCCGTTGAGCACTGAAGCTTTCTTT.

This chain links TRBV5-6 with TRBJ2-1, with TRBD2 matching 7 bases. The CDR3 extends over 13 amino acids. The ends lost 4 bases at V and 7 bases at J; junction bases unmatched: 5. The germline V gene has CDR1 SGHDT and CDR2 YYEEEE. This chain's CDR3 is CASSSGTWNEQFF. Written as DNA, the CDR3 is TGTGCCAGCAGCAGCGGGACTTGGAATGAGCAGTTCTTC.

The chain carries TRBV4-1 and TRBJ2-7; 7 nucleotides line up with TRBD1. This CDR3 is 15 amino acids long. Germline lookup yields CDR1 MGHRA and CDR2 YSYEKL. V dropped 3 bases and J dropped 3; count of bases not matched to a gene: 8. The CDR3 DNA follows: TGCGCCAGCAGCCAGGACAAATACAGGGGCTACGAGCAGTACTTC. Residues: CASSQDKYRGYEQYF.

The V gene is TRBV7-9, the J gene TRBJ2-5; weak D call: TRBD1 (6 bases). CDR1 and CDR2 from the germline V gene are SEHNR and FQNEAQ (reference sequence). V was pared by 5 bases and J by 4 bases, with 8 bases between. The CDR3 spans 12 residues. Written as DNA, the CDR3 is TGTGCCAGCAGCGCAGGGGTAGAGACCCAGTACTTC. The encoded protein is CASSAGVETQYF.

This rearrangement joins TRBV12-2 to TRBJ2-7; TRBD2 reflects the table's D call only, with no check against the DNA. TRBV12-2 is marked as a pseudogene. The CDR3 extends over 18 amino acids. The CDR3 bases are TGTGCAAGTCGCCTTCCCCCAATACGCTTTCTGAGATCCTACGAGCAGTACTTC. It translates to CASRLPPIRFLRSYEQYF.

The CDR3 DNA reads TGTGCCAGCAGTGAAATCTCGGACACCGGGGAGCTGTTTTTT. This codes for CASSEISDTGELFF. The chain uses TRBV25-1 and TRBJ2-2; no reliable D call. This CDR3 has 14 residues. CDR1 and CDR2 (germline): MGHDK, SYGVNS. V lost 2 bases, J lost 3 bases, and 7 bases lay in between.

The chain recombines TRBV4-1 with TRBJ2-2; D is possibly TRBD1 (5 bases). This CDR3 is built from 14 residues. From germline, CDR1 is MGHRA and CDR2 YSYEKL. V was clipped by 3 bases and J by 0 bases, with 5 bases between them. The chain's CDR3 is CASSQGPNTGELFF. The CDR3 nucleotides are TGCGCCAGCAGCCAGGGGCCGAACACCGGGGAGCTGTTTTTT.

The CDR3 is CASSIGQGGNTEAFF. The CDR3, as DNA: TGTGCCAGTAGTATAGGACAGGGCGGGAACACTGAAGCTTTCTTT. The chain has TRBV19 and TRBJ1-1, with 7 bases fitting TRBD1. J was trimmed by 1 base and V by 1 base; bases with no gene match: 3. The CDR3 spans 15 residues. Germline lookup yields CDR1 LNHDA and CDR2 SQIVND (reference sequence).

J is TRBJ1-2 and V is TRBV11-2; D is ambiguous. V was shortened by 6 bases and J by 2 bases, with 10 bases between the two germline ends. The germline gives CDR1 SGHAT, CDR2 FQNNGV. CDR3 length: 13 amino acids. As DNA, the CDR3 is TGTGCCAGCAGTCGGGGAGAGAACTATGGCTACACCTTC. This encodes CASSRGENYGYTF.

This sequence joins TRBV19 and TRBJ1-1; D is possibly TRBD1 (6 bases). Trimming cost V 6 bases and J 0 bases, with 14 bases left between them. The CDR3 totals 15 residues. CDR1 is LNHDA, CDR2 SQIVND, per germline (reference sequence). CDR3 residues: CASRTGHRLNTEAFF. In DNA, the CDR3 is TGTGCCAGTAGAACGGGACACCGCTTGAACACTGAAGCTTTCTTT.